This T cell receptor beta chain derives from a study of T cell changes during pregnancy in multiple sclerosis. Profiling relied on immunoSEQ multiplex PCR, and the TCRdb table lists in-frame clones only, not all of them. Among 78,000 or so clones listed, 75% to 95% were seen once. In germline, CDR1 is SGHTA, CDR2 FQGNSA. The V gene end was trimmed by 4 bases and the J gene end by 1 base; junction bases not matched to a gene: 2. This CDR3 comprises 16 residues. The sample here was CD4+ T cells from peripheral blood mononuclear cells, taken before pregnancy. V and J are TRBV7-2 and TRBJ2-3; 13 bases align to TRBD2. This clonotype was sampled from a female donor with multiple sclerosis, enrolled in a pregnancy study. DNA of the CDR3: TGTGCCAGCAGCTCCGGACTAGCGGGAGGCACAGATACGCAGTATTTT. Translation: CASSSGLAGGTDTQYF.